Listed below are T cell receptor beta chains from one sample, sequenced in a study of blood T cell repertoires in COVID-19. TCRdb keeps only in-frame clones here, not all; method: immunoSEQ multiplex PCR. Of about 300,000 clones in the sample, nearly 90% were seen once. Material for sequencing was PBMCs or T cells enriched from blood (not recorded which). The receptors were gathered from a woman aged 18-29 years with acute COVID-19. CDR3s include the opening cysteine and the closing phenylalanine or tryptophan. The D gene is left open where the match is weak. Size is stated for part of the rows, as once, few or many counts, or as a class when the clone is expanded.

V gene	D gene	clone size	J gene	CDR3 DNA	CDR3 protein
TRBV5-6	TRBD2	-	TRBJ2-1	TGTGCCAGCAGCTGGACTAGCGGGAGTACGAATGAGCAGTTCTTC	CASSWTSGSTNEQFF
TRBV4-2	-	-	TRBJ1-1	TGTGCCAGCAGCCCCGGGGGGGGGAACACTGAAGCTTTCTTT	CASSPGGGNTEAFF
TRBV19	TRBD1	few	TRBJ2-7	TGTGCCAGTTACCCCGGGACAGGTCACGGCGAGCAGTACTTC	CASYPGTGHGEQYF
TRBV27	TRBD2	-	TRBJ2-1	TGTGCCAGCAGTTTGTCTAGCGGGAGTCGTGAGCAGTTCTTC	CASSLSSGSREQFF
TRBV6-5	-	-	TRBJ1-3	TGTGCCAGCAGTTTACAGGGTTTTTTGGGAAACACCATATATTTT	CASSLQGFLGNTIYF
TRBV7-2	TRBD2	-	TRBJ2-7	TGTGCCAGCAGCTTGGGGGCCCTAGCGGGAGGCCTCTACGAGCAGTACTTC	CASSLGALAGGLYEQYF
TRBV5-1	-	-	TRBJ2-2	TGCGCCAGCAGCTTGGGACTACCAAACACCGGGGAGCTGTTTTTT	CASSLGLPNTGELFF
TRBV3-1/TRBV3-2	-	-	TRBJ2-7	TGTGCCAGCAGCCAAGATCTTTCAGGGAGGCGCACCGAGCAGTACTTC	CASSQDLSGRRTEQYF
TRBV6-5	-	-	TRBJ1-1	TGTGCCAGCAGTTACTCGAGGGGGGGCGGCACTGAAGCTTTCTTT	CASSYSRGGGTEAFF
TRBV9	TRBD2	-	TRBJ2-1	TGTGCCAGCAGCGTAAGCGGGAGCAAGATGAGCTCCTACAATGAGCAGTTCTTC	CASSVSGSKMSSYNEQFF
TRBV11-3	-	-	TRBJ1-1	TGTGCCAGCAGCTCGGGATTCTCGAACACTGAAGCTTTCTTT	CASSSGFSNTEAFF
TRBV10-1	-	-	TRBJ1-2	TGCGCCAGCAGTCCCTCGACAGTACATGGCTACACCTTC	CASSPSTVHGYTF
TRBV19	TRBD1	-	TRBJ1-1	TGTGCCAGCGTGGACGACAGGGGTTTCACTGAAGCTTTCTTT	CASVDDRGFTEAFF
TRBV19	-	once	TRBJ2-7	TGTGCCAGTAGAGAAACGGGACAACTTTACGAGCAGTACTTC	CASRETGQLYEQYF
TRBV6-5	-	-	TRBJ2-7	TGTGCCACCTATAGCCGGGAAGGACTGGGCGAGCAGTACTTC	CATYSREGLGEQYF
TRBV28	TRBD1	-	TRBJ1-2	TGTGCCAGCAGTTCTGACAGGGGTATTCGTAACTATGGCTACACCTTC	CASSSDRGIRNYGYTF
TRBV10-3	TRBD1	-	TRBJ1-1	TGTGCCATCACCTGGGACAGGGATATGAACACTGAAGCTTTCTTT	CAITWDRDMNTEAFF
TRBV24-1	-	-	TRBJ2-5	TGTGCCACCAGTGTGGCAGGAAAAGAGACCCAGTACTTC	CATSVAGKETQYF
TRBV19	TRBD1	-	TRBJ1-2	TGTGCCAGTAGACCTGAGACAGGGTCGAAGGGCTACACCTTC	CASRPETGSKGYTF
TRBV12-3/TRBV12-4	-	once	TRBJ1-5	TGTGGACAAGGGGGGGCAAGTCAGCCCCAGCATTTT	CGQGGASQPQHF
TRBV21-1	-	-	TRBJ2-1	TGTGCCAGCAGCAAAGTTGAAGGACAGGGGGCTTTTGGTGATCCCCAGACCTACAATGAGCAGTTCTTC	CASSKVEGQGAFGDPQTYNEQFF
TRBV3-1/TRBV3-2	TRBD1	-	TRBJ1-1	TGTGCCAGCAGCCCGGGACAGGGGGAGTCTGAAGCTTTCTTT	CASSPGQGESEAFF
TRBV2	TRBD1	-	TRBJ2-6	TGTGCCAGCAGCATACAGGGGCTGGGCTCTGGGGCCAACGTCCTGACTTTC	CASSIQGLGSGANVLTF
TRBV7-8	-	-	TRBJ1-6	TGTGCCAGCAGCTTATCACAGACAAATTCACCCCTCCACTTT	CASSLSQTNSPLHF
TRBV16	TRBD1	-	TRBJ1-1	TGTGCCAGCAGCCAATTAAGGGGGCGCCTTGCTAACACTGAAGCTTTCTTT	CASSQLRGRLANTEAFF
TRBV28	-	-	TRBJ2-2	TGTGCCAGCAGCCTTGGGCAGGGGTCGGTCACCGGGGAGCTGTTTTTT	CASSLGQGSVTGELFF
TRBV29-1	-	-	TRBJ2-7	TGCAGCGTTGCAGAGGTTAGCGGAGCATACGAGCAGTACTTC	CSVAEVSGAYEQYF
TRBV30	-	-	TRBJ2-2	TGTGCCTGGAGTTACAGGTACACCGGGGAGCTGTTTTTT	CAWSYRYTGELFF
TRBV30	-	-	TRBJ2-1	TGTGCCTGGAGTGTACAGGAAGGGAAAGGGCAGTTCTTC	CAWSVQEGKGQFF
TRBV11-3	-	once	TRBJ1-4	TGTGCCAGCAGCTTAGATTCTGGCAGGGAGGGGGAAAAACTGTTTTTT	CASSLDSGREGEKLFF
TRBV19	-	-	TRBJ1-5	TGTGCCAGTAGCCCTAAGGCGGGACTAAATAATCAGCCCCAGCATTTT	CASSPKAGLNNQPQHF
TRBV7-6	-	once	TRBJ2-1	TGTGCCAGCAGCTTAGGGCTAGCTCCCAATGAGCAGTTCTTC	CASSLGLAPNEQFF
TRBV6-2/TRBV6-3	-	-	TRBJ1-1	TGTGCCAGCAGTCCGGGCAGGGGCGCTGAAGCTTTCTTT	CASSPGRGAEAFF
TRBV29-1	-	-	TRBJ2-1	TGCAGCGTTGGGGGGCTAGCGGACAACAATGAGCAGTTCTTC	CSVGGLADNNEQFF
TRBV6-4	TRBD1	-	TRBJ1-1	TGTGCCAGCAGCCTCAGGACAGGGGGCGTCGCTTTCTTT	CASSLRTGGVAFF
TRBV4-1	TRBD1	-	TRBJ1-4	TGCGCCAGCAGCCAAGATCGGGGGACAGGGGGATCGTCTAATGAAAAACTGTTTTTT	CASSQDRGTGGSSNEKLFF
TRBV2	TRBD1	-	TRBJ1-6	TGTGCCACCACGGATCAGGGGGCGCGGAATTCACCCCTCCACTTT	CATTDQGARNSPLHF
TRBV28	TRBD1	-	TRBJ1-3	TGTGCCAGCAGTTACGTCCCGGGACAGGGTCCCCTGGGAAACACCATATATTTT	CASSYVPGQGPLGNTIYF
TRBV7-3	TRBD1	-	TRBJ2-6	TGTGCCAGCAGCCCCCAGGACAGGCCTAACTCTGGGGCCAACGTCCTGACTTTC	CASSPQDRPNSGANVLTF
TRBV15	TRBD1	-	TRBJ1-1	TGTGCCACCAGCAGAGTTCCAGGGGGAAGTGGGGCTTTCTTT	CATSRVPGGSGAFF
TRBV5-1	TRBD1	-	TRBJ2-3	TGCGCCAGCAGCCGGACAGGACTCAGCACAGATACGCAGTATTTT	CASSRTGLSTDTQYF
TRBV19	-	-	TRBJ1-5	TGTGCCAGTAGCCGGGGTGGGGGCGGTCAGCCCCAGCATTTT	CASSRGGGGQPQHF
TRBV28	-	-	TRBJ1-2	TGTGCCAGCAGCCCAGGGCCTGACTATGGCTACACCTTC	CASSPGPDYGYTF
TRBV7-9	-	-	TRBJ1-1	TGTGCCAGCAGCTTAGGGAGACAGTACACTGAAGCTTTCTTT	CASSLGRQYTEAFF
TRBV5-4	-	-	TRBJ1-2	TGTGCCAGCAGTCCCGCTCTTAGAGGGGGACGGGGCTATGGCTACACCTTC	CASSPALRGGRGYGYTF
TRBV28	TRBD2	-	TRBJ2-1	TGTGCCAGCAGTTCCCTGAGAGCGGGAGTCCCCAATGAGCAGTTCTTC	CASSSLRAGVPNEQFF
TRBV2	TRBD1	few	TRBJ2-7	TGTGCCAGCAATCCGGACAGGGGGTACTACGAGCAGTACTTC	CASNPDRGYYEQYF
TRBV7-9	-	-	TRBJ2-7	TGTGCCAGCAGCTTAAGGCAGGACGAGCAGTACTTC	CASSLRQDEQYF
TRBV5-5	-	-	TRBJ1-5	TGTGCCAGCAGCTTGAAACAGGGCGGGCAGCCCCAGCATTTT	CASSLKQGGQPQHF